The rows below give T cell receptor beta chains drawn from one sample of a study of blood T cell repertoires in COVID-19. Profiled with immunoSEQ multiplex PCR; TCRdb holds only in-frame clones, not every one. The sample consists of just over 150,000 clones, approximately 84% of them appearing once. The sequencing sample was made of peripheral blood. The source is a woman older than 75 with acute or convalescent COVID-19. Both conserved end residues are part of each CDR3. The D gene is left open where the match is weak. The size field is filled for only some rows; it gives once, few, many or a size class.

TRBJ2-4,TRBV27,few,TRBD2,CASSLASGRAGNIQYF,TGTGCCAGCAGTTTAGCTAGCGGGAGGGCCGGGAACATTCAGTACTTC
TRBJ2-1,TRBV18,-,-,CASSPETSLQFF,TGTGCCAGCTCACCCGAGACTAGTCTACAGTTCTTC
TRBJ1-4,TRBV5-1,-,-,CASSLAGGSWEKLFF,TGCGCCAGCAGCTTGGCCGGGGGTTCTTGGGAAAAACTGTTTTTT
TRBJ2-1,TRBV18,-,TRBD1,CASSPQGAHNEQFF,TGTGCCAGCTCACCCCAGGGGGCGCACAATGAGCAGTTCTTC
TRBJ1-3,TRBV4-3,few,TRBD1,CASSQLQGARDTIYF,TGCGCCAGCAGCCAATTACAGGGGGCGCGTGACACCATATATTTT
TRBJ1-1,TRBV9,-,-,CASTQGMNTEAFF,TGTGCCAGCACCCAGGGGATGAACACTGAAGCTTTCTTT
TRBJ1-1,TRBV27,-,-,CASSLSSTGMSTEAFF,TGTGCCAGCAGTTTATCTTCGACAGGTATGAGCACTGAAGCTTTCTTT
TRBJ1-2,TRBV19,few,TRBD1,CASNSGQGYYGYTF,TGTGCCAGTAATTCCGGACAGGGGTACTATGGCTACACCTTC
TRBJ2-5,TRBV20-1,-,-,CSASTAKETQYF,TGCAGTGCCAGTACCGCTAAAGAGACCCAGTACTTC
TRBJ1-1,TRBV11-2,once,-,CASSLGFRAEAFF,TGTGCCAGCAGCTTGGGTTTTCGGGCTGAAGCTTTCTTT
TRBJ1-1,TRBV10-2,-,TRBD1,CASNPGQSYTEAFF,TGCGCCAGCAACCCGGGACAGAGTTACACTGAAGCTTTCTTT
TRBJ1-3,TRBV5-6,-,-,CASSRQVYGNTIYF,TGTGCCAGCAGCCGACAGGTATATGGAAACACCATATATTTT
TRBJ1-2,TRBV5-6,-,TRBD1,CASSLTTGGDGYTF,TGTGCCAGCAGCTTGACTACAGGGGGCGATGGCTACACCTTC
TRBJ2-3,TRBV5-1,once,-,CASTLSSSDTQYF,TGCGCCAGCACCCTTAGTAGTTCAGATACGCAGTATTTT
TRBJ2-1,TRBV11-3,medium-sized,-,CASSSEGGPYNEQFF,TGTGCCAGCAGCTCCGAAGGAGGGCCCTACAATGAGCAGTTCTTC
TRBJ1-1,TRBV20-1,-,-,CSARDIPEAFF,TGCAGTGCTAGAGATATCCCTGAAGCTTTCTTT
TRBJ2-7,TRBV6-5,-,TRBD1,CASSYTGTGIAREQYF,TGTGCCAGCAGTTACACCGGGACAGGGATAGCTCGCGAGCAGTACTTC
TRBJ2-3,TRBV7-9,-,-,CASSYAADTQYF,TGTGCCAGCAGCTACGCGGCAGATACGCAGTATTTT
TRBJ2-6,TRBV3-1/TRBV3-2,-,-,CASSQDRYSSGANVLTF,TGTGCCAGCAGCCAAGATCGGTACAGCTCTGGGGCCAACGTCCTGACTTTC
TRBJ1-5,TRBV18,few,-,CASSPVTGPQHF,TGTGCCAGCTCACCTGTAACAGGGCCCCAGCATTTT
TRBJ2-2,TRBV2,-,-,CASRTGQANTGELFF,TGTGCCAGCAGGACGGGACAAGCGAACACCGGGGAGCTGTTTTTT
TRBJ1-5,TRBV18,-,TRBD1,CASSRTGGDQPQHF,TGTGCCAGCTCACGCACAGGGGGCGATCAGCCCCAGCATTTT
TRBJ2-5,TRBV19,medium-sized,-,CASSPGETQYF,TGTGCCAGTAGCCCCGGAGAGACCCAGTACTTC
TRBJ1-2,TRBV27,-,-,CASSLKRTQLYGYTF,TGTGCCAGCAGTTTAAAGCGAACCCAACTCTATGGCTACACCTTC
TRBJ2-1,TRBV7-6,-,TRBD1,CASSSHMGQDTDEQFF,TGTGCCAGCAGCTCCCATATGGGACAGGATACTGATGAGCAGTTCTTC
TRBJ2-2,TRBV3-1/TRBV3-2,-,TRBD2,CASSQVRLAGKNTGELFF,TGTGCCAGCAGCCAAGTCAGACTAGCGGGAAAAAACACCGGGGAGCTGTTTTTT
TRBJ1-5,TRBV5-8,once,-,CASSPLTPGSNQPQHF,TGTGCCAGCAGCCCCCTGACGCCAGGGAGCAATCAGCCCCAGCATTTT
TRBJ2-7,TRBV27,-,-,CASSPPGKGTYEQYF,TGTGCCAGCAGTCCCCCGGGGAAGGGAACCTACGAGCAGTACTTC
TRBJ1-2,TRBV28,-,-,CASSPPGRVRGYTF,TGTGCCAGCAGTCCCCCTGGCCGGGTCAGAGGCTACACCTTC